This record looks at one T cell receptor beta chain sequence and its context. Its antigen target is currently unknown. An end of the junction does not agree with germline; a read error may underlie this. The cysteine opens and the phenylalanine closes a CDR3 of 15 amino acids. Only the CDR3 portion is preserved as DNA: 45 bases, with reading frame beginning at the first base. Per the germline V gene (reference sequence), SEHNR is the CDR1 and FQNEAQ is the CDR2. The cohort was made up of 500 to 800 healthy bone marrow donors. At the time of sampling, all cohort members were nominally healthy, though unrecorded immune exposures were likely present. The donor was CMV seropositive and was included in the group of around 300 seropositive cohort members. Every donor gave a peripheral blood sample, and the peripheral blood mononuclear cells from that sample were used for TCR beta sequencing. The Qiagen DNeasy Blood Extraction Kit was used to extract genomic DNA from the blood cell samples.

Libraries were prepared through the immunoSEQ multiplex PCR assay. The multiplex PCR relied on a mix of 60 forward primers for TCR Vbeta segments and 13 reverse primers for TCR Jbeta segments. The CDR3 region of rearranged TCR beta genes was amplified from genomic DNA with a multiplex PCR assay. Amplified TCR beta libraries were sequenced as 87-base-pair reads on the Illumina HiSeq System. The paper's processing steps were these. A later analysis tallied around 87 million unique TCR beta chains across the 600 to 700 repertoires, and around 10 million of those chains were shared by two or more donors. To remove PCR and sequencing errors, raw reads were error-corrected and collapsed into unique sequences using a nearest-neighbor algorithm that merged closely related sequences. CDR3 sequences were aligned to IMGT reference sequences to assign V, D and J gene segments. Each retained sequence needed at least a six-nucleotide match to both a V gene segment and a J gene segment. A rearrangement was called productive if the CDR3 had no stop codons and remained in frame with V and J, and every other rearrangement was called non-productive. CDR3 was defined according to IMGT convention as the region running from the second conserved V-encoded cysteine to the conserved J-encoded phenylalanine. Sequences without an unambiguous match to a single V gene segment were excluded from the earlier analysis of approximately 600 of the donors. An earlier analysis of fewer than 750 of the donors classified V segments as functional when productive rearrangements were above 56.7% and as segregating when the standard deviation between donors was above 5%. A statistical classification framework was developed to diagnose cytomegalovirus status using the catalog of TCR beta chain sequences. In a later analysis, TCR nucleotide sequences were compared against IMGT/GENE-DB human TR gene sequences so that V and J genes could be assigned. The TCRdist pipeline was used in a later analysis to assign CDR3 sequences and most-parsimonious VDJ recombination scenarios. In a later analysis, each TCR beta chain was defined by its CDR3 amino acid sequence together with its V-gene family, and reads without a unique V-gene family were excluded. To address suspected cross-contamination and a sequencing artifact, a later analysis removed a few hundred highly shared, low-generation-probability nucleotide sequences. For each public chain, a later analysis derived a clonal expansion index from normalized ranks of inferred template counts within each repertoire. Generation probabilities in a later analysis came from a VDJ recombination model fitted to out-of-frame rearrangements, and those results were checked against IGoR. In a later analysis, hypergeometric tests were used to score TCR-TCR, TCR-HLA and TCR-CMV co-occurrence, with a repertoire-size bias correction applied to TCR pairs. To estimate false discovery rates, a later analysis permuted the HLA or CMV assignments 20 times. In a later analysis, co-occurring TCRs were grouped using DBSCAN, with TCRdist sequence similarity added in when clustering inside HLA-allele-positive subsets. Repertoires with fewer than 30,000 or more than 120,000 public chains were left out of co-occurrence clustering, as were four to six repertoires with anomalous nucleotide sharing. The immuneACCESS repertoire file appears here via TCRdb, limited to in-frame rearrangements. These files lack a portion of the clones; in checked studies, under half of the deficit traces to unresolved V genes, and the cause of the others is not known. The DNA was the basis for D and trimming; V, J and clone size are from that table. The sample has some 160,000 clones on record, roughly 80% of them singletons. The ten largest clones add up to about 6.3% of the sample.

The sample comes from a study of cytomegalovirus exposure and HLA in healthy donors (dated by TCRdb to between 2016 and 2019). In the study overall: According to an earlier analysis of 550 to 750 of the donors, about 179 million T cells yielded 100 million or so unique TCR beta sequences and about 300 Gb of sequence data. High-throughput TCR immunosequencing, statistical association of individual TCRs with disease status, and machine learning were combined to predict cytomegalovirus infection status. HLA typing included class I and class II loci at four-digit resolution. Rather than drawing on any new phenotypic data, the later analysis identified candidate immune exposures from TCR beta sequences and the way those sequences occurred across donors. Among the roughly 400 genotyped donors, about 85% belonged to the genetic ancestry cluster associated with self-reported Caucasian donors. Donor age, sex, ethnicity and CMV serostatus were collected together with the repertoire data. Around 320 gigabases of sequencing data and approximately 85 million unique TCR sequences were included in an early release covering about 700 HLA-typed donors. A later genetic analysis used genome-wide SNP genotypes for about 60% of the 666 donors, treating that subset as a discovery cohort. The T cell repertoires of under 750 subjects were profiled by immunosequencing and related to cytomegalovirus serostatus. Every discovery cohort repertoire had been produced on one sequencing platform. In an earlier analysis of 550 to 700 of the donors, high-throughput TCR beta sequencing was used to judge whether each TCR beta V gene segment behaved as functional or pseudogenic. Among 350 to 400 genotyped donors of the cohort, an average of around 240,000 unique TCR beta nucleotide sequences were sequenced per donor, roughly 20% of them non-productive. Because of strong linkage in the cohort, roughly five DR-DQ haplotypes were treated as single units for association and clustering. The study was designed to test whether signatures of past pathogen exposure could be identified by cataloging public T cell receptors. A later analysis re-analyzed previously published TCR beta repertoires from 666 donors and added high-resolution HLA genotyping to study TCR occurrence patterns. Typing coverage differed by locus: A, B, C, DRB1 and DQB1 were typed in about 620-630 donors, DQA1 in 500 to 550, DPA1 in nearly 610, and DPB1 in 450 to 490. In addition to the first cohort of roughly 700 subjects, a separate validation cohort of 130 or so different subjects was used. What the research found in general, with its limitations: Because counts were too low, about 18 rarely observed V segments, including chromosome 9 orphons, were left out of the earlier analysis of roughly 600 of the donors. Compared with the roughly 700-donor mean, donors in an Asian-associated ancestry cluster had fewer N-insertions in productive TCRs, according to a later genetic analysis. Cytomegalovirus status was reported to be diagnosed by the classifier with high specificity and sensitivity in both the original and validation cohorts. In vitro tests confirmed that a few of the cytomegalovirus-associated TCR beta chains recognize cytomegalovirus antigens. Specific HLA alleles were associated with 15,000 to 20,000 TCR beta sequences at a false discovery rate of 0.05 in a later analysis. A later analysis found that TCR association rates varied across HLA loci, with DRB1 alleles showing the most associated TCRs and HLA-C alleles the fewest. The only immune exposure information available for the cohort was CMV serostatus. HLA typing was unavailable for some donors at each locus, so association tests used only the typed subset. Correlated functional status among segregating V segments might be attributable to linkage disequilibrium, but an unknown experimental factor could not be ruled out. Most TCR sequences were seen in very few donors, while some public TCRs were found in many individuals. Because the 87-base-pair reads could not distinguish some IMGT-functional V segments, including TRBV6-2 and TRBV6-3, those segments were excluded. An earlier analysis of around 500 of the donors showed that most TCR beta V segments appeared in productive rearrangements either about 90% or about 30% of the time, which broadly matched IMGT annotations. In the study, approximately 160 TCR beta chains were listed as associated with cytomegalovirus. Compared with equally common non-associated chains, HLA-associated TCR beta chains in a later analysis were more clonally expanded and had lower generation probabilities. The cohort was sequenced for TCR beta chains only, and without alpha or paired-chain data the features that could be detected were limited. A cluster of highly shared sequence variants was judged likely to represent a technical artifact of the sequencing pipeline. Assigning TCR associations to individual alleles was difficult when HLA alleles, especially DR and DQ, strongly co-occurred. Most CMV-associated TCR beta chains appeared to be HLA-restricted in a later analysis, and the HLA associations seemed to be driven largely by CMV exposure. A further reported finding was that TCR beta sequences accurately predicted the HLA-A and HLA-B alleles for most subjects in the first cohort. Sequencing depth was assumed to be roughly uniform across donors in the presence/absence analyses, though that assumption may not hold. V-gene and J-gene trimming of TCR beta chains was associated with a missense DCLRE1C variant in a later genetic analysis, and the association was replicated in an independent cohort. Several of the top co-occurrence clusters appeared to be linked to parvovirus B19, influenza, CMV and Epstein-Barr virus, according to a later analysis. It was suggested by the authors that the approach could potentially be generalized to other disease states and immunological phenotypes.

The clonotype originates from a male donor in good health and CMV-seropositive. Recombination linked TRBV7-9 to TRBJ2-2; no confident D gene assignment can be made. Sequencing was performed on PBMCs. The DNA sequence is given as TGTTCCAGCAGCCATCCTACAGTGAACACCGGGGAGCTGTTTTTT. Its amino acids are CSSSHPTVNTGELFF.